Here is one TCR beta chain with its context. Only in-frame clones appear in the TCRdb table, and some are missing; sequencing was by immunoSEQ multiplex PCR. The table records about 98,000 clones, approximately 86% of them present only once. The data derive from a study of blood T cell repertoires in COVID-19. Per germline, CDR1 LNHDA and CDR2 SQIVND (reference sequence). V gave up 8 bases and J gave up 2 bases; unmatched junction bases: 2. The length of the CDR3 is 12 residues. This rearrangement joins TRBV19 to TRBJ1-2, with 7 bases that match TRBD1. The source is a man in his forties or fifties with acute or convalescent COVID-19. The sequenced material came from peripheral blood. CDR3 in DNA: TGTGCCAGTCTGGACAGGAACTATGGCTACACCTTC. This translates into CASLDRNYGYTF.